This T cell receptor beta chain derives from a study of T cell changes during pregnancy in multiple sclerosis. The V segment lost 2 bases and the J segment 2 bases; nucleotides outside the gene matches: 0. This CDR3 region has 15 residues. Germline V CDR1 and CDR2: MDHEN, SYDVKM. Measured with immunoSEQ multiplex PCR; TCRdb has only the in-frame clones, and not every one. The repertoire holds roughly 40,000 clones, roughly 91% seen once, with roughly 7.7% in the top ten. This material consisted of CD8+ T cells from peripheral blood mononuclear cells, taken before pregnancy. This chain joins TRBV28 and TRBJ2-1; 10 bases are a match to TRBD2. The receptor's source is a female donor with multiple sclerosis, enrolled in a pregnancy study. The CDR3 sequence: CASSLGTSAYNEQFF. The CDR3, as DNA: TGTGCCAGCAGTTTAGGGACTAGCGCCTACAATGAGCAGTTCTTC.